These 6 T cell receptor beta chains were all obtained from the same sample, sequenced in a study of blood T cell repertoires in COVID-19. Repertoires were generated with immunoSEQ multiplex PCR, while TCRdb's copy carries only in-frame clones and drops some. The sample records more than 90,000 clones, 70% to 90% being singletons. Sample: peripheral blood. These receptors all come from a human donor in a cohort sampled during active COVID-19.

The V gene is TRBV12-3 or TRBV12-4, the J gene TRBJ2-7; D remains ambiguous. This CDR3 region has 12 residues. V lost 3 bases to trimming and J lost 3 bases, with 6 bases between them. CDR3 nucleotide sequence: TGTGCCAGCAGTTTGAGGTACTACGAGCAGTACTTC. Amino acid sequence: CASSLRYYEQYF.

V is TRBV5-6 and J is TRBJ1-1; no reliable D call. CDR3 length: 15 amino acids. Germline assignment: CDR1 SGHDT and CDR2 YYEEEE. V was pared by 0 bases and J by 5 bases, with 14 bases between. The CDR3 DNA follows: TGTGCCAGCAGCTTGGCCTATATAGGGAGAACTGAAGCTTTCTTT. It translates to CASSLAYIGRTEAFF.

The rearrangement uses TRBV20-1 and TRBJ2-5; TRBD2 agrees at 7 bases. V lost 3 bases and J lost 4; bases outside the gene matches: 14. This CDR3 contains 16 residues. CDR1 is DFQATT and CDR2 is SNEGSKA in the germline V gene (reference sequence). The CDR3 protein is CSASKTPPVAGETQYF. The DNA of the CDR3 is TGCAGTGCTAGTAAGACCCCCCCGGTAGCGGGAGAGACCCAGTACTTC.

The rearrangement joins TRBV7-2 to TRBJ1-6; D gene ambiguous. Looked up from germline, CDR1 is SGHTA and CDR2 is FQGNSA. Trimming pared 4 bases from V and 6 bases from J, leaving 10 bases between. The CDR3 spans 14 residues. The CDR3 loop reads CASSWADGNSPLHF. In nucleotides, the CDR3 is TGTGCCAGCAGCTGGGCAGATGGTAATTCACCCCTCCACTTT.

The chain combines TRBV5-6 with TRBJ1-1, with no clear D. V was cut by 4 bases and J by 7 bases, with 11 bases left in between. The germline V gene encodes CDR1 SGHDT and CDR2 YYEEEE. The CDR3 spans 12 residues. The DNA of the CDR3 is TGTGCCAGCAGCCTAGCCGACGGTGAAGCTTTCTTT. Translated, it gives CASSLADGEAFF.

V usage is TRBV4-3 and J usage is TRBJ2-7, with 9 bases lining up with TRBD2. This CDR3 is 15 amino acids long. Trimming cost V 0 bases and J 2 bases; bases outside gene matches: 2. Per the germline V gene, CDR1 is LGHNA and CDR2 is YSLEER. CDR3 residues: CASSQDRGGAYEQYF. CDR3 nucleotides: TGCGCCAGCAGCCAAGATCGCGGGGGGGCCTACGAGCAGTACTTC.